This T cell receptor (beta chain) stems from a study of shared clonotypes between healthy human individuals. Sequenced by immunoSEQ multiplex PCR; TCRdb stores in-frame clones only, minus some. The data show roughly 850,000 clones, approximately 96% seen once. CD8 cells classed as naive were CD45RO-negative and positively selected for CCR7, excluding terminally differentiated effector memory CD45RA+ cells. CDR1 and CDR2 from the germline V gene are LGHNA and YSLEER. This CDR3 has 14 amino acids. V gave up 0 bases and J gave up 5 bases, with 9 bases separating them. The chain uses TRBV4-3 and TRBJ2-3; a weak D match, TRBD2 (6 bases). Material: naive CD8+ T cells sorted from blood. The clonotype was recovered from a man in his thirties or forties in good health. CDR3 sequence: CASSQDGGRDTQYF. The CDR3 DNA reads as TGCGCCAGCAGCCAAGATGGAGGGCGAGATACGCAGTATTTT.